These 8 T cell receptor beta chains share one sample of origin, sequenced in a study of neurological immune-mediated disorders. TCRdb processed the 5' RACE reads anew with MiXCR; each CDR3 protein has one entry. This sample has about 25,000 distinct CDR3 sequences, with over 3% found just once. Input material: PBMCs. These receptors were obtained from a woman under 40 with multiple sclerosis.

In this sample, this clonotype turned up many times. V gene TRBV20-1 combines with J gene TRBJ1-5, with 7 bases lining up with TRBD1. Looked up from germline, CDR1 is DFQATT and CDR2 is SNEGSKA (reference sequence). The CDR3 sequence is 13 residues long. The chain's CDR3 is CGGSQGVYQPQHF. Here the CDR3 DNA reads TGCGGGGGGAGTCAGGGGGTTTATCAGCCCCAGCATTTT.

This clonotype was counted at least ten times. As DNA, the CDR3 is TGTGCCAGCAGGCAGGGGGCGGGGGGGCGTACCGGGGAGCTGTTTTTT. This sequence encodes CASRQGAGGRTGELFF. The chain joins TRBV12-3 or TRBV12-4 to TRBJ2-2, with D tentatively TRBD2 (9 bases). V was clipped by 6 bases and J by 5 bases, with 19 bases between them. This CDR3 contains 16 residues.

In its sample, this clonotype was seen many times. V and J are TRBV20-1 and TRBJ2-7; the match to TRBD2 covers 14 bases. V gave up 3 bases and J gave up 5 bases; unmatched junction bases: 6. The length of the CDR3 is 15 residues. Germline values: CDR1 DFQATT, CDR2 SNEGSKA (reference sequence). The chain's CDR3 is CSASAPGLAGDEQYF. CDR3 DNA: TGCAGTGCTAGTGCACCGGGACTAGCGGGAGACGAGCAGTACTTC.

Sample share makes this clonotype medium-sized (0.01 to 0.1%). DNA of the CDR3: TGCGCCAGCAGAGCTGGGACTTACGCCAACACTGAAGCTTTCTTT. Protein product: CASRAGTYANTEAFF. The V gene is TRBV5-1, the J gene TRBJ1-1; TRBD1 might be the D (5 bases). CDR1 and CDR2 (germline): SGHRS, YFSETQ. This CDR3 contains 15 residues. Trimming removed 5 bases at V and 2 bases at J, with 16 bases between.

With regard to this clonotype: At one end, the junction sequence differs from germline, possibly due to a read error. This chain links TRBV2 with TRBJ1-5; D call uncertain. The CDR3 sequence is 14 residues long. The germline CDR1 and CDR2 sequences are SNHLY and FYNNEI. CDR3 region: CASSEARSNQPQNF. The CDR3 region has the DNA TGTGCCAGCAGTGAAGCGCGGAGCAATCAGCCCCAGAATTTT.

This clonotype occurred many times. The chain couples TRBV5-6 to TRBJ1-1, with 12 bases that match TRBD1. CDR1 and CDR2 from the germline V gene are SGHDT and YYEEEE. The CDR3 covers 18 residues. Trimming at V came to 4 bases and at J to 4 bases, leaving 14 bases not matched to a gene. CDR3 sequence: CASSTGPGTGGAGTEAFF. The CDR3 region has the DNA TGTGCCAGCAGCACCGGACCCGGGACAGGGGGCGCGGGCACTGAAGCTTTCTTT.

This clonotype was seen at least ten times. The chain combines TRBV7-9 with TRBJ2-7; D not resolved. Trimming took off 0 bases at V and 3 bases at J, with 6 bases between the two ends. Germline assignment: CDR1 SEHNR and CDR2 FQNEAQ (reference sequence). The CDR3 is 13 amino acids. CDR3: CASSLAGVYEQYF. CDR3 in DNA: TGTGCCAGCAGCTTAGCTGGTGTCTACGAGCAGTACTTC.

The sample holds many counts of this clonotype. The chain carries TRBV2 and TRBJ1-1; D remains unclear. The CDR3 totals 15 residues. Germline V gives CDR1 SNHLY, CDR2 FYNNEI. The V end lost 3 bases, the J end lost 6 bases, and 17 bases lay between the germline ends. CDR3 sequence: CASSENRWGRAEAFF. DNA of the CDR3: TGTGCCAGCAGTGAGAATCGTTGGGGAAGAGCTGAAGCTTTCTTT. Using reference TRBV2 and TRBJ1-1 for the parts outside the CDR3, the full variable domain is EPEVTQTPSHQVTQMGQEVILRCVPISNHLYFYWYRQILGQKVEFLVSFYNNEISEKSEIFDDQFSVERPDGSNFTLKIRSTKLEDSAMYFCASSENRWGRAEAFFGQGTRLTVV.